The 22 T cell receptor beta chains given below trace back to one sample, sequenced in a study of CD8 T cells in ankylosing spondylitis (dated 2017 in TCRdb). The method was 5' RACE. Data came from an Illumina HiSeq 2500. TCRdb reprocessing: public reads trimmed at Q25 with fastp, clones called with MiXCR, in-frame beta chains kept. Each entry is one CDR3 protein sequence, shown with its most common DNA and genes. Counted in this sample were 30,000 to 45,000 distinct CDR3 sequences; about a tenth of them appeared once. The ten most abundant clones make up about 16% of the sample. Sequenced sample: blood, either unsorted or a sorted T cell fraction (not recorded which). The source of these receptors is a male donor with ankylosing spondylitis or in good health (not recorded which).

The table lists this clonotype with a few counts. The rearrangement links TRBV6-5 to TRBJ2-7; D is unclear. The CDR3 length is 12 residues. V was trimmed by 5 bases and J by 3 bases, leaving 8 bases between them. Germline V gives CDR1 MNHEY, CDR2 SVGAGI. The CDR3 DNA sequence: TGTGCCAGCAGTGGGATGGACTACGAGCAGTACTTC. Its protein is CASSGMDYEQYF.

This clonotype was found many times. V gene TRBV7-9 combines with J gene TRBJ2-3, with 11 bases aligning to TRBD1. The CDR3 contains 12 residues. Germline V gene sequence: CDR1 SEHNR, CDR2 FQNEAQ (reference sequence). J was trimmed by 10 bases and V by 5 bases; bases with no gene match: 2. CDR3 amino acids: CASSEGQGAQYF. The CDR3 nucleotides read TGTGCCAGCAGCGAGGGACAGGGGGCGCAGTATTTT.

In this sample, this clonotype turned up many times. The chain combines TRBV6-2 or TRBV6-3 with TRBJ2-5; D possibly uses TRBD1 or TRBD2 (5 bases each). Germline assignment: CDR1 MNHEY and CDR2 SVGEGT. V was shortened by 7 bases and J by 1 base, with 13 bases between the two germline ends. This CDR3 has 14 amino acids. The CDR3 loop is CASNDRGPQETQYF. Here the CDR3 DNA reads TGTGCCAGCAACGACCGGGGCCCCCAAGAGACCCAGTACTTC.

This clonotype has at least ten counts. This rearrangement joins TRBV9 to TRBJ2-2; 8 bases agree with TRBD1. The length of the CDR3 is 15 residues. V lost 6 bases, J lost 0 bases, and 4 bases stayed unmatched. Germline CDR1 SGDLS, CDR2 YYNGEE. CDR3 sequence reads: CASNDRGSNTGELFF. DNA for the CDR3: TGTGCCAGCAACGACAGGGGATCGAACACCGGGGAGCTGTTTTTT.

A few counts support this clonotype. The chain carries TRBV12-3 or TRBV12-4 and TRBJ1-2; D not certain. There are 15 residues in the CDR3. Trimming removed 3 bases at V and 2 bases at J, with 13 bases between. The CDR3 nucleotides are TGTGCCAGCAGTTTTTCGGGAAGGGAGAACTATGGCTACACCTTC. Translation gives CASSFSGRENYGYTF.

This clonotype was counted many times. The CDR3 sequence: CASSEAAGQGISGANVLTF. DNA for the CDR3: TGTGCCAGCAGTGAAGCGGCGGGACAGGGGATCTCTGGGGCCAACGTCCTGACTTTC. The chain couples TRBV6-1 to TRBJ2-6, with TRBD1 matching 10 bases. Germline values: CDR1 MNHNS, CDR2 SASEGT. V lost 0 bases to trimming and J lost 0 bases; unmatched junction nucleotides: 5. The length of the CDR3 is 19 residues.

V is TRBV20-1 and J is TRBJ2-1; 9 bases line up with TRBD2. The germline CDR1 and CDR2 sequences are DFQATT and SNEGSKA (reference sequence). V shed 7 bases, J shed 8 bases, and the junction held 3 bases outside the gene matches. The CDR3 spans 11 residues. The CDR3: CSVSGSHEQFF. CDR3 nucleotide sequence: TGCAGTGTTAGCGGGAGCCATGAGCAGTTCTTC.

This chain links TRBV7-3 with TRBJ1-1, with unresolved D. There are 14 residues in the CDR3. Germline assignment: CDR1 SGHTA and CDR2 FQGTGA. V lost 4 bases and J lost 5, with 14 bases in between. CDR3 amino acids: CASSSNSEMTEAFF. The CDR3 nucleotides are TGTGCCAGCAGCTCGAACAGTGAAATGACTGAAGCTTTCTTT.

This clonotype was detected many times. The V and J genes are TRBV7-2 and TRBJ2-2; D call uncertain. This CDR3 has 16 residues. Germline CDR1 reads SGHTA; CDR2 reads FQGNSA. The V gene lost 1 base and the J gene lost 5 bases, with 14 bases spanning the gap. The CDR3 sequence is CASSLVELSSTGELFF. As DNA, the CDR3 is TGTGCCAGCAGCTTAGTGGAGCTGTCGTCGACCGGGGAGCTGTTTTTT. Together with reference TRBV7-2 and TRBJ2-2, the CDR3 gives the full variable domain: GAGVSQSPSNKVTEKGKDVELRCDPISGHTALYWYRQSLGQGLEFLIYFQGNSAPDKSGLPSDRFSAERTGGSVSTLTIQRTQQEDSAVYLCASSLVELSSTGELFFGEGSRLTVL.

The V gene is TRBV10-3, the J gene TRBJ2-1; 8 nucleotides line up with TRBD2. The CDR3 extends over 13 amino acids. Per germline, CDR1 ENHRY and CDR2 SYGVKD. With V trimmed by 10 bases and J by 6 bases, 8 bases remained unmatched. In DNA form, the CDR3 reads TGTGCCACCAAAGCGGGAGTCGGCAATGAGCAGTTCTTC. Its translation: CATKAGVGNEQFF.

This clonotype has at least ten counts. The gene calls are TRBV4-3 and TRBJ1-6, with a possible D match to TRBD1 (5 bases). The CDR3 runs 15 residues. In germline, CDR1 is LGHNA, CDR2 YSLEER. Trimming stripped 0 bases from V and 9 bases from J, with 12 bases between. CDR3 DNA: TGCGCCAGCAGCCAAGACGGGCAGGGTGGTTCACCCCTCCACTTT. Translating it yields CASSQDGQGGSPLHF.

CDR3 coding DNA: TGCAGTGCTACAAGAGGCGGGACCACAGATACGCAGTATTTT. This gives the protein CSATRGGTTDTQYF. V usage is TRBV20-1 and J usage is TRBJ2-3; a possible D gene is TRBD2 (6 bases). V was cut by 4 bases and J by 2 bases, with 13 bases left in between. Germline V gene data show CDR1 as DFQATT and CDR2 as SNEGSKA (reference sequence). The CDR3 runs 14 residues.

At least ten counts were recorded for this clonotype. The chain is built from TRBV6-1 and TRBJ2-7, with TRBD2 matching over 7 bases. The CDR3 covers 13 residues. Trimming cost V 6 bases and J 2 bases; bases outside gene matches: 4. Germline-derived CDR1 and CDR2 are MNHNS and SASEGT. DNA of the CDR3: TGTGCCAGCAGGGCCCTAGCGGCCTACGAGCAGTACTTC. Translation: CASRALAAYEQYF.

This clonotype appeared many times. The rearrangement uses TRBV7-9 and TRBJ2-5, with unresolved D. Trimming pared 1 base from V and 1 base from J, leaving 16 bases between. The CDR3 has 17 residues. CDR1 is SEHNR and CDR2 is FQNEAQ in the germline V gene (reference sequence). The CDR3 here is CASSLDTAGLFQETQYF. The CDR3 DNA sequence: TGTGCCAGCAGCTTAGATACAGCAGGCCTTTTCCAAGAGACCCAGTACTTC.

This clonotype was detected many times. The chain uses TRBV7-2 and TRBJ2-7, with a tentative D call TRBD2 (6 bases). In germline, CDR1 is SGHTA, CDR2 FQGNSA. The CDR3 has 15 amino acids. V gave up 3 bases and J gave up 0 bases, with 12 bases separating them. In DNA, the CDR3 is TGTGCCAGCAGCTTCGGCGGGACCAGCTCCTACGAGCAGTACTTC. Translation gives CASSFGGTSSYEQYF.

This clonotype has ten or more counts. The chain combines TRBV29-1 with TRBJ1-2, with D uncertain. CDR3 size: 11 residues. Germline values: CDR1 SQVTM, CDR2 ANQGSEA. Trimming took off 2 bases at V and 8 bases at J, with 9 bases between the two ends. CDR3 loop: CSVESVGGYTF. The CDR3 DNA sequence: TGCAGCGTTGAAAGCGTAGGCGGCTACACCTTC.

This clonotype has just a few counts. J is TRBJ2-7 and V is TRBV10-3; a weak D match, TRBD1 (5 bases). Between the trimmed V and J ends, which lost 10 bases and 1 base, there was a span of 11 bases. In germline, CDR1 is ENHRY, CDR2 SYGVKD. CDR3 length equals 12 residues. The CDR3 DNA follows: TGTGCCACCCTGACAGATTCCTACGAGCAGTACTTC. The encoded protein is CATLTDSYEQYF.

This clonotype was found a few times. The rearrangement joins TRBV12-3 or TRBV12-4 to TRBJ2-5; the D gene is possibly TRBD2 (7 bases). V was trimmed by 5 bases and J by 4 bases, leaving 17 bases between them. CDR3 length equals 15 residues. In DNA, the CDR3 is TGTGCCAGCAGTCCCGAGGGGGGGGCTCGAGAGACCCAGTACTTC. This gives the protein CASSPEGGARETQYF.

This clonotype was seen only a few times. The rearrangement links TRBV19 to TRBJ2-3; D may be TRBD2 (6 bases). V lost 5 bases and J 0 bases, leaving 15 bases between the germline ends. The CDR3 covers 16 residues. Germline V gene sequence: CDR1 LNHDA, CDR2 SQIVND (reference sequence). The CDR3 here is CASSPLPGLSTDTQYF. The DNA of the CDR3 is TGTGCCAGTAGTCCCCTACCGGGACTTAGCACAGATACGCAGTATTTT.

This clonotype has ten or more counts. The chain is built from TRBV15 and TRBJ2-1; a weak D match, TRBD2 (5 bases). This CDR3 is built from 19 residues. The V end was cut by 0 bases, the J end by 8 bases, with 26 bases between. Germline CDR1 is LNHNV and CDR2 is YYDKDF (reference sequence). The CDR3 here is CATSRDRGAAGLRPDEQFF. Written as DNA, the CDR3 is TGTGCCACCAGCAGAGATCGTGGCGCCGCCGGACTGAGACCGGATGAGCAGTTCTTC.

This clonotype was picked up many times. A junction boundary mismatches the germline segment, possibly from a read error. This chain links TRBV12-3 or TRBV12-4 with TRBJ1-1; D unclear. The CDR3 covers 15 residues. CDR3 region: CASSPLVGANTETFF. DNA for the CDR3: TGTGCCAGCAGTCCGCTGGTGGGAGCGAACACTGAAACTTTCTTT.

This clonotype occurred many times. The chain is built from TRBV4-2 and TRBJ1-2; 8 bases are a match to TRBD1. The length of the CDR3 is 13 residues. Germline trimming cut 6 bases from V and 3 bases from J; bases unmatched to any gene: 3. Germline-derived CDR1 and CDR2 are LGHNA and YNFKEQ. The CDR3 loop reads CASRPTGDYGYTF. CDR3 coding DNA: TGTGCCAGCAGACCGACAGGGGACTATGGCTACACCTTC.